This entry lists 30 T cell receptor beta chains sequenced from one sample in a study of cytomegalovirus exposure and HLA in healthy donors. This PCR relied on a set of 60 Vbeta primers and 13 Jbeta primers. Data came from immunoSEQ multiplex PCR; TCRdb stores just in-frame clones and leaves some out. The sample has 200,000 or so clones; around 73% are singletons. The sample consisted of PBMCs. These TCRs come from a woman in her 30s in good health and CMV-seronegative.

The chain recombines TRBV7-6 with TRBJ1-1; 7 bases agree with TRBD1. CDR3 length: 15 amino acids. J lost 5 bases, V lost 1 base, and 7 bases had no gene match. Germline CDR1 reads SGHVS; CDR2 reads FNYEAQ. The CDR3 DNA sequence: TGTGCCAGCAGCTTAGTCGGCCAGGGGGAGACTGAAGCTTTCTTT. As protein: CASSLVGQGETEAFF.

V gene TRBV6-1 combines with J gene TRBJ2-7, with 9 bases that match TRBD2. This CDR3 is built from 15 residues. CDR1 is MNHNS and CDR2 is SASEGT in the germline V gene. Trimming at V came to 3 bases and at J to 6 bases, leaving 9 bases not matched to a gene. The CDR3: CASSEVVAGVAEQYF. The CDR3 region has the DNA TGTGCCAGCAGTGAGGTAGTAGCGGGGGTGGCCGAGCAGTACTTC.

V and J are TRBV10-3 and TRBJ2-3, with TRBD2 identical over 7 bases. Unmatched junction bases numbered 2, after V lost 8 bases and J lost 6 bases. Germline V lookup: CDR1 ENHRY, CDR2 SYGVKD. The CDR3 has 11 amino acids. The CDR3 loop reads CAIWGGDTQYF. Written as DNA, the CDR3 is TGTGCCATCTGGGGAGGGGATACGCAGTATTTT.

This CDR3 is CASKRLAGGTDTQYF. In nucleotides, the CDR3 is TGTGCCAGCAAAAGACTAGCGGGGGGGACAGATACGCAGTATTTT. This chain connects TRBV13 to TRBJ2-3; 14 nucleotides line up with TRBD2. The CDR3 covers 15 residues. Germline V gene lookup returns CDR1 PRHDT and CDR2 FYEKMQ (reference sequence). V trimming: 7 bases; J trimming: 3 bases; junction bases outside the gene matches: 3.

The rearrangement joins TRBV28 to TRBJ2-5; D may be TRBD1 (6 bases). The DNA end is more similar to TRBJ2-7, so the J call may be wrong. The CDR3 is made up of 14 amino acids. The germline CDR1 and CDR2 sequences are MDHEN and SYDVKM. CDR3 loop: CASRVSGEFYEQYF. In DNA form, the CDR3 reads TGTGCCAGCCGCGTCTCAGGGGAATTCTACGAGCAGTACTTC.

The chain employs TRBV19 and TRBJ1-2, with no clear D. Germline loops: CDR1 LNHDA, CDR2 SQIVND (reference sequence). V lost 3 bases and J lost 7, with 15 bases in between. The CDR3 runs to 14 residues. The CDR3, as DNA: TGTGCCAGTAGTATTTTTGAGGGTCTCGCTGGCTACACCTTC. Amino acids: CASSIFEGLAGYTF.

The chain recombines TRBV6-4 with TRBJ1-2; D gene ambiguous. V lost 6 bases and J 1 base, leaving 9 bases between the germline ends. Germline V lookup: CDR1 MRHNA, CDR2 SNTAGT. The CDR3 consists of 13 residues. This CDR3 reads CASRNSFNYGYTF. Written as DNA, the CDR3 is TGTGCCAGCAGGAACAGCTTTAACTATGGCTACACCTTC.

The chain uses TRBV12-1 and TRBJ2-7; the table's D gene call, TRBD1, was not cross checked with the DNA. TRBV12-1 is annotated as a pseudogene. The CDR3 consists of 16 residues. In DNA, the CDR3 is TGTGCCAGCAGCAGGGAAGGGACAGGCCCGATATACGAGCAGTACTTC. This sequence encodes CASSREGTGPIYEQYF.

The chain is built from TRBV5-5 and TRBJ1-1; tentative D call: TRBD1 (6 bases). This CDR3 has 13 amino acids. The germline V gene encodes CDR1 SGHKS and CDR2 YYEKEE (reference sequence). The V end lost 1 base, the J end lost 5 bases, and 9 bases lay between the germline ends. DNA for the CDR3: TGTGCCAGCAGCTTGTATGGACAGACTGAAGCTTTCTTT. As protein: CASSLYGQTEAFF.

The chain combines TRBV20-1 with TRBJ1-1, with D uncertain. Germline V CDR1 and CDR2: DFQATT, SNEGSKA (reference sequence). The CDR3 totals 10 residues. The germline V and J ends were trimmed by 0 bases and 8 bases, with 4 bases remaining between them. Here the CDR3 DNA reads TGCAGTGCTAGAGAGAGCGAAGCTTTCTTT. Protein product: CSARESEAFF.

The V call is TRBV7-2, the J call TRBJ1-6; weak D call: TRBD1 (6 bases). The germline V and J ends were trimmed by 8 bases and 10 bases, with 18 bases remaining between them. The CDR3 runs 14 residues. CDR1 is SGHTA and CDR2 is FQGNSA in the germline V gene. The DNA for the CDR3 is TGTGCCAGCTTGAGTTATATCAGGGGCTCACCCCTCCACTTT. It translates to CASLSYIRGSPLHF.

The rearrangement joins TRBV7-2 to TRBJ1-1, with D tentatively TRBD1 (6 bases). Trimming cost V 4 bases and J 8 bases, with 17 bases left between them. Germline values: CDR1 SGHTA, CDR2 FQGNSA. The CDR3 has 14 residues. CDR3 coding DNA: TGTGCCAGCAGCTCCCGCCAGACAGGACCAGAAGCTTTCTTT. It is translated as CASSSRQTGPEAFF.

This clone was seen more than once but under ten times. The chain links TRBV9 to TRBJ2-7; TRBD2 aligns across 7 bases. Trimming removed 3 bases from V and 3 bases from J; junction bases left unmatched: 6. This CDR3 region has 14 residues. Germline CDR1 reads SGDLS; CDR2 reads YYNGEE. The CDR3 spells CASSASGAFYEQYF. In nucleotides, the CDR3 is TGTGCCAGCAGCGCTAGCGGTGCATTCTACGAGCAGTACTTC.

The chain recombines TRBV28 with TRBJ1-2; D uncertain. V shed 2 bases and J shed 4 bases, with 5 bases lying between them. This CDR3 contains 12 residues. Per the germline V gene, CDR1 is MDHEN and CDR2 is SYDVKM. The CDR3 spells CASSLEAYGYTF. The CDR3 DNA sequence: TGTGCCAGCAGTTTAGAGGCCTATGGCTACACCTTC.

The gene calls are TRBV7-2 and TRBJ1-2, with D possibly matching TRBD1 (5 bases). Trimming cost V 0 bases and J 4 bases, with 9 bases left between them. The germline CDR1 and CDR2 sequences are SGHTA and FQGNSA. The CDR3 has 14 amino acids. CDR3 in DNA: TGTGCCAGCAGCTTAGCTCGCGGGGGCTATGGCTACACCTTC. As protein: CASSLARGGYGYTF. The entire variable domain, with the rest obtained from reference TRBV7-2 and TRBJ1-2, is as follows: GAGVSQSPSNKVTEKGKDVELRCDPISGHTALYWYRQSLGQGLEFLIYFQGNSAPDKSGLPSDRFSAERTGGSVSTLTIQRTQQEDSAVYLCASSLARGGYGYTFGSGTRLTVV.

This clone came up a few times. V and J are TRBV19 and TRBJ2-4, with D maybe TRBD2 (6 bases). V was shortened by 3 bases and J by 5 bases, with 11 bases between the two germline ends. This CDR3 spans 14 amino acids. In germline, CDR1 is LNHDA, CDR2 SQIVND (reference sequence). The CDR3, as DNA: TGTGCCAGTAGTATTACCGGGGGTCAAAACATTCAGTACTTC. The encoded protein is CASSITGGQNIQYF.

The table lists this clone with a few counts. The chain employs TRBV6-1 and TRBJ1-5, with a weak D call TRBD1 (5 bases). V lost 6 bases and J 4 bases, leaving 13 bases between the germline ends. CDR1 and CDR2 from the germline V gene are MNHNS and SASEGT. The CDR3 loop spans 14 amino acids. The CDR3 DNA reads as TGTGCCAGCAGCGACCCACAGGTAAATCAGCCCCAGCATTTT. Translating it yields CASSDPQVNQPQHF.

This chain joins TRBV19 and TRBJ1-2; 8 nucleotides align to TRBD1. The CDR3 spans 13 residues. CDR1 LNHDA and CDR2 SQIVND come from the germline V gene (reference sequence). The V and J ends lost 2 bases and 6 bases, in that order; junction bases with no gene match: 2. The CDR3 loop is CASSIRQGNGYTF. CDR3 nucleotides: TGTGCCAGTAGTATACGACAGGGGAATGGCTACACCTTC.

For this clone: Other DNA sequences in this specimen translate into the identical CDR3. The CDR3 DNA sequence: TGTGCCAGCAGCTTGACAGGGTACGAGCAGTACTTC. This translates into CASSLTGYEQYF. This chain uses TRBV5-6 with TRBJ2-7; perhaps TRBD1 as D (6 bases). CDR3 length equals 12 residues. Germline CDR1 reads SGHDT; CDR2 reads YYEEEE. The V gene lost 1 base and the J gene lost 4 bases, with 6 bases spanning the gap.

There are a few counts of this clone. The CDR3 here is CASSIRAGVRNQPQHF. CDR3 DNA: TGTGCCAGCAGTATACGGGCCGGGGTCCGCAATCAGCCCCAGCATTTT. The chain links TRBV21-1 to TRBJ1-5. TRBV21-1 is a known pseudogene. The CDR3 has 16 residues.

In regard to this clone: At the DNA level, this CDR3 is encoded by other sequences in the same sample as well. The chain combines TRBV27 with TRBJ1-2, with a weak D call TRBD1 (5 bases). V gave up 2 bases and J gave up 0 bases, with 7 bases separating them. Germline V lookup: CDR1 MNHEY, CDR2 SMNVEV (reference sequence). The CDR3 spans 14 residues. The DNA of the CDR3 is TGTGCCAGCAGTTTAACAGGTTCTAACTATGGCTACACCTTC. This translates into CASSLTGSNYGYTF.

This sequence joins TRBV9 and TRBJ2-3; TRBD1 is a possible D gene (6 bases). The CDR3 loop spans 16 amino acids. Trimming removed 2 bases from V and 2 bases from J, with 15 bases in between. Germline V gives CDR1 SGDLS, CDR2 YYNGEE. DNA of the CDR3: TGTGCCAGCAGCGTTAACAGGGCGTCTTACACAGATACGCAGTATTTT. It is translated as CASSVNRASYTDTQYF.

The V gene is TRBV27, the J gene TRBJ1-2; D uncertain. Germline values: CDR1 MNHEY, CDR2 SMNVEV (reference sequence). CDR3 length: 13 amino acids. Trimming stripped 2 bases from V and 4 bases from J, with 8 bases between. The DNA for the CDR3 is TGTGCCAGCAGTTTAAGAGGGATCTATGGCTACACCTTC. Its protein is CASSLRGIYGYTF.

This clone has more than one count but fewer than ten. This rearrangement joins TRBV7-3 to TRBJ2-1; D is unresolved. Germline V gives CDR1 SGHTA, CDR2 FQGTGA. The CDR3 consists of 12 residues. The ends were cut back, 1 base at V and 9 bases at J, with 7 bases in the middle. CDR3 residues: CASSLIGSEQFF. In nucleotides, the CDR3 is TGTGCCAGCAGCTTAATTGGCTCTGAGCAGTTCTTC.

The chain has TRBV29-1 and TRBJ2-7; 11 positions match TRBD1. Germline V gene lookup returns CDR1 SQVTM and CDR2 ANQGSEA. V was pared by 6 bases and J by 6 bases, with 4 bases of the junction left unmatched. The CDR3 contains 12 residues. The CDR3 DNA is TGCAGCGTCGGACAGGGGGCCTTCGAGCAGTACTTC. This sequence encodes CSVGQGAFEQYF.

This chain uses TRBV6-1 with TRBJ2-2; 7 nucleotides match TRBD2. The CDR3 runs to 14 residues. J gave up 3 bases and V 10 bases, and 8 bases lay outside the gene matches. From germline, CDR1 is MNHNS and CDR2 SASEGT. The CDR3 reads CATGGSQHTGELFF. In DNA form, the CDR3 reads TGTGCCACCGGGGGGTCCCAGCACACCGGGGAGCTGTTTTTT.

The chain carries TRBV6-1 and TRBJ2-7; 9 bases are a match to TRBD1. This CDR3 comprises 15 residues. The germline V gene encodes CDR1 MNHNS and CDR2 SASEGT. V shed 6 bases, J shed 2 bases, and the junction held 8 bases outside the gene matches. CDR3 coding DNA: TGTGCCAGCAGACCAGCCGGGACAGGGCCCTACGAGCAGTACTTC. Translation gives CASRPAGTGPYEQYF.

CDR3 sequence reads: CASRTGGITEAFF. The CDR3 bases are TGTGCCAGTAGGACAGGGGGCATCACTGAAGCTTTCTTT. The chain joins TRBV19 to TRBJ1-1, with TRBD1 identical over 10 bases. CDR1 is LNHDA, CDR2 SQIVND, per germline (reference sequence). The CDR3 extends over 13 amino acids. V lost 6 bases, J lost 4 bases, and 2 bases stayed unmatched.

This clone has a handful of counts. The chain couples TRBV6-4 to TRBJ2-7; D is possibly TRBD1 (5 bases). This CDR3 region has 17 residues. The germline CDR1 and CDR2 sequences are MRHNA and SNTAGT. V lost 3 bases, J lost 0 bases, and 18 bases lay in between. This CDR3 is CASSELRQPSSSYEQYF. As DNA, the CDR3 is TGTGCCAGCAGTGAGCTCAGACAGCCATCTAGCTCCTACGAGCAGTACTTC.

The genes are TRBV5-1 and TRBJ2-5; 14 nucleotides line up with TRBD2. This CDR3 has 16 residues. V gave up 0 bases and J gave up 5 bases; unmatched junction bases: 3. Germline V lookup: CDR1 SGHRS, CDR2 YFSETQ. The CDR3: CASSLVGLAGVETQYF. CDR3 sequence (DNA): TGCGCCAGCAGCTTGGTGGGACTAGCGGGAGTTGAGACCCAGTACTTC.